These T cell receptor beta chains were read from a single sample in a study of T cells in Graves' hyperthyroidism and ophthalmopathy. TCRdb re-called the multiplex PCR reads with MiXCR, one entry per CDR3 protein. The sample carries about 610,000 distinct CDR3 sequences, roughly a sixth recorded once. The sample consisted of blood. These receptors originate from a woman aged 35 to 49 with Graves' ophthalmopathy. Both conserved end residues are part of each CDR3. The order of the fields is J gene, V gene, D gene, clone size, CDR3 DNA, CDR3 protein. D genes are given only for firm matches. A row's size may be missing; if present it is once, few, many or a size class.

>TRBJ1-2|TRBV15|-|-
TGTGCCACCCGTTCAAAAACAAACTATGGCTACACCTTC
CATRSKTNYGYTF
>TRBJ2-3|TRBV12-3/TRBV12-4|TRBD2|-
TGTGCCAGCTCACCACCGCTAGCGGGAAGGCTCCCCTTAAGCACAGATACGCAGTATTTT
CASSPPLAGRLPLSTDTQYF
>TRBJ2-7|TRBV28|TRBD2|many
TGTGCCAGCGGGCCGACACTAGCGGGAGAGGAGCAGTACTTC
CASGPTLAGEEQYF
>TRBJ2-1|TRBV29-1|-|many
TGCAGCGTTCGGTCCAAGGGGGGCAACGACAATGAGCAGTTCTTC
CSVRSKGGNDNEQFF
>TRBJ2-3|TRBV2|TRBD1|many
TGTGCCAGCAGCCTGACAGGGCCGGTGGCAGATACGCAGTATTTT
CASSLTGPVADTQYF
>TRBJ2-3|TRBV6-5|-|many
TGTGCCAGCAGTTACGGTCGAGACGTGGGGTTGTTCACAGATACGCAGTATTTT
CASSYGRDVGLFTDTQYF
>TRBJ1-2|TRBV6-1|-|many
TGTGCCAGCAGGCCCAGAGGGACTTACGATGGCTACACCTTC
CASRPRGTYDGYTF
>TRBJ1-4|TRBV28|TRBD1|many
TGTGCCAGCAGTTTATCGGGACAGGGTAATGAAAAACTGTTTTTT
CASSLSGQGNEKLFF
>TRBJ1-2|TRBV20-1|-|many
TGCAGTGCCGGCCGGCAGAGCTATGGCTACACCTTC
CSAGRQSYGYTF
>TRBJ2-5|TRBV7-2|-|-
TGTGCCAGCAGCTTACCCAAACAAGAGACCCAGTACTTC
CASSLPKQETQYF
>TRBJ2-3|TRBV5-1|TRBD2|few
TGCGCCAGCAGCTTGGCAGGGCGGGAGACGGCAGATACGCAGTATTTT
CASSLAGRETADTQYF
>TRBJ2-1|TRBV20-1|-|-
TGCAGTGCCAGACCCGGATACAATGAGCAGTTCTTC
CSARPGYNEQFF
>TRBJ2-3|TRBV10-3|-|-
TGTGCCATCAGTGAGAGAGGCTTCAGGGGTACAGATACGCAGTATTTT
CAISERGFRGTDTQYF
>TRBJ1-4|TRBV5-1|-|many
TGCGCCAGCAGCTTATTATCGATGAATGAAAAACTGTTTTTT
CASSLLSMNEKLFF
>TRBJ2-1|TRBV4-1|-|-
TGCGCCAGCAGCCAAGTGGGGGGCCGGACCCGTTACAATGAGCAGTTCTTC
CASSQVGGRTRYNEQFF
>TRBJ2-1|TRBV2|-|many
TGTGCCAGAAAAACGGGGAATGAGCAGTTCTTC
CARKTGNEQFF
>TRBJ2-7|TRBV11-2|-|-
TGTGCCAGCAGCCAGGCGGGGCAAGGGGGGAACTACGAGCAGTACTTC
CASSQAGQGGNYEQYF
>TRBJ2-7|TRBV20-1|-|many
TGCAGTGTAGGGACCCACGAGCAGTACTTC
CSVGTHEQYF
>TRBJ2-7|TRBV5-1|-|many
TGCGCCAGCAGCTTTGGGACTTCCTCCTACGAGCAGTACTTC
CASSFGTSSYEQYF
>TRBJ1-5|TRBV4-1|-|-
TGCGCCAGCAGCCAAGATAAGCAGGGGACGTTCCAGCCCCAGCATTTT
CASSQDKQGTFQPQHF
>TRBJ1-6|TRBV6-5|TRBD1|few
TGTGCCAGCAGTTACTCGACAGGGCGGGGATCACCCCTCCACTTT
CASSYSTGRGSPLHF
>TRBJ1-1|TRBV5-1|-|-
TGCGCCAGCAGCTTCAAGGGGGGAGGGGACACTGAAGCTTTCTTT
CASSFKGGGDTEAFF
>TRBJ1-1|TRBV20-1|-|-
TGCAGTGCTAGAACTCGGGACCAGACGGGGAACACTGAAGCTTTCTTT
CSARTRDQTGNTEAFF
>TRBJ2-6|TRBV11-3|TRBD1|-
TGTGCCAGCAGCCCGGGACAGCAAGTCTCTGGGGCCAACGTCCTGACTTTC
CASSPGQQVSGANVLTF
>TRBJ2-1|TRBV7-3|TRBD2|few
TGTGCCAGCAGCTTATTTCCCTTGGGGGGGGTTTACAATGAGCAGTTCTTC
CASSLFPLGGVYNEQFF
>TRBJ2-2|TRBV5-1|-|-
TGCGCCAGCAGCGGTTACGCAGGGACCACCGGGGAGCTGTTTTTT
CASSGYAGTTGELFF
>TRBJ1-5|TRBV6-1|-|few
TGTGCCAGCAGTACGGGACTAATTCCTCCGGGCAGCAATCAGCCCCAGCATTTT
CASSTGLIPPGSNQPQHF
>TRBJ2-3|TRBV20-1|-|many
TGCAGTGCTCGGGACCCGGCCGCAGATACGCAGTATTTT
CSARDPAADTQYF
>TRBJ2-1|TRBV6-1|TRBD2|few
TGTGCCAGCGACCTTGGGACTAGCGAGAGATACAATGAGCAGTTCTTC
CASDLGTSERYNEQFF
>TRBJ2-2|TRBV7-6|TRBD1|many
TGTGCCAGCAGCTTAGACAGGGGGCGCTTTACGAACACCGGGGAGCTGTTTTTT
CASSLDRGRFTNTGELFF
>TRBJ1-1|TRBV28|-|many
TGTGCCAGCAGTCGGGGGGCTTCGAACACTGAAGCTTTCTTT
CASSRGASNTEAFF
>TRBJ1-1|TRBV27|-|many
TGTGCCAGCAGCAAGGGCACTGAAGCTTTCTTT
CASSKGTEAFF
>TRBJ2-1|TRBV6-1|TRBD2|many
TGTGCCAGCAGCTCGGGACTAGTTCCCAATGAGCAGTTCTTC
CASSSGLVPNEQFF
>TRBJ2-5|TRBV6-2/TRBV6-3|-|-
TGTGCCAGCAGCGGGGACGACACTCAAGAGACCCAGTACTTC
CASSGDDTQETQYF
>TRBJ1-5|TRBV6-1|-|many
TGTGCCAGCAGTGTGAGTCAAATAAATCAGCCCCAGCATTTT
CASSVSQINQPQHF
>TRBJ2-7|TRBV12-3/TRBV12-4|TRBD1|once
TGTGCCAGCACAATTACCGGGACAGGGAGCTCCTACGAGCAGTACTTC
CASTITGTGSSYEQYF
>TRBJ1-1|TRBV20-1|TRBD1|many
TGCAGTGCCACCCCCGCGGCCGGGACAGGGAACACTGAAGCTTTCTTT
CSATPAAGTGNTEAFF
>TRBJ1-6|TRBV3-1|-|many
TGTGCCAGCAGCCAAGAGCGGAGAACCTATAATTCACCCCTCCACTTT
CASSQERRTYNSPLHF
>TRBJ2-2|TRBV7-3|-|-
TGTGCCAGCAGCGAACAGACTACCGGGGAGCTGTTTTTT
CASSEQTTGELFF
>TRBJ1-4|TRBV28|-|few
TGTGCCAGCAGTTTAGAATCCGTGAATGAAAAACTGTTTTTT
CASSLESVNEKLFF
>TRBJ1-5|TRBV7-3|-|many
TGTGCCAGCAGTACGAGCTACACCCCGCAATATCAGCCCCAGCATTTT
CASSTSYTPQYQPQHF
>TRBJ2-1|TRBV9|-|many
TGTGCCAGCAGCCCGAGGGGGGCCGTCTACAATGAGCAGTTCTTC
CASSPRGAVYNEQFF
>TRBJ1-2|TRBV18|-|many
TGTGCCAGCTCACCACCGTTAGGGGGAAACTATGGCTACACCTTC
CASSPPLGGNYGYTF
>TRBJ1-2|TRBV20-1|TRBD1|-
TGCAGTGCTCCGGACAGGGCAGGGTTAAACTATGGCTACACCTTC
CSAPDRAGLNYGYTF
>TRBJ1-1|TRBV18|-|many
TGTGCCAGCTCACAAACCTGGGGCAATGAAGCTTTCTTT
CASSQTWGNEAFF
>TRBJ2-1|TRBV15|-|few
TGTGCCACCAGCGGTTGGCTGGGGACCTACAATGAGCAGTTCTTC
CATSGWLGTYNEQFF
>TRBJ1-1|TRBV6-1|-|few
TGTGCCAGCACTAACGGGGAGAACACTGAAGCTTTCTTT
CASTNGENTEAFF
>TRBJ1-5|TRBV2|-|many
TGTGCCAGCAGTGAATCAGGGACCAATCAGCCCCAGCATTTT
CASSESGTNQPQHF
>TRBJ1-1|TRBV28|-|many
TGTGCCAGCACTACAGGGTTCCCCAGGATCACTGAAGCTTTCTTT
CASTTGFPRITEAFF
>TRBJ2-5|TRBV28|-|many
TGTGCCAGCAGTGTGCTGGTTCAAGAGACCCAGTACTTC
CASSVLVQETQYF
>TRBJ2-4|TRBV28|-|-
TGTGCCAGCCGCGGAGGAAGGGGGGTCATTCAGTACTTC
CASRGGRGVIQYF
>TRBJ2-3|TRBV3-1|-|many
TGTGCCAGCAGCCAAGAACCTCTTGTGAGCACAGATACGCAGTATTTT
CASSQEPLVSTDTQYF
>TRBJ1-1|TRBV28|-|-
TGTGCCAGCAGTTGGATATCAGGCACTGAAGCTTTCTTT
CASSWISGTEAFF
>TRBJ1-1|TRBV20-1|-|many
TGCAGTGCTAGAGTCTTCGGCGGGCGGATGAACACTGAAGCTTTCTTT
CSARVFGGRMNTEAFF
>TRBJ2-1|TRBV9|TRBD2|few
TGTGCCAGCAGCGTTAGCGGGGGGTCGGATGAGCAGTTCTTC
CASSVSGGSDEQFF
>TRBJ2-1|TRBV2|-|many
TGTGCCAGCAAAACAGCCTCCTACAATGAGCAGTTCTTC
CASKTASYNEQFF
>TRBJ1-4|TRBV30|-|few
TGTGCCTGGAGTGGTGGTGAAAAACTGTTTTTT
CAWSGGEKLFF